These T cell receptor beta chains were read from a single sample in a study of blood T cell repertoires in COVID-19. The method was immunoSEQ multiplex PCR; TCRdb's version includes in-frame clones alone and lacks a portion of them. The profile shows over 120,000 clones, around 80% of them singletons. Sequencing used peripheral blood. These receptors were collected from a man aged 65 to 79 who had recovered from COVID-19. CDR3s leave out the opening cysteine and the closing phenylalanine or tryptophan. Each record gives: V gene, J gene, D gene, CDR3 protein. D genes are given only for firm matches.

v_gene: TRBV15
j_gene: TRBJ2-7
d_gene: TRBD2
CDR3aa: ATEDLTSGSSYEQY

v_gene: TRBV11-2
j_gene: TRBJ1-1
d_gene: .
CDR3aa: ASSLELITEAF

v_gene: TRBV5-3
j_gene: TRBJ2-7
d_gene: TRBD1
CDR3aa: ARRRQGPCLYEQY

v_gene: TRBV18
j_gene: TRBJ2-1
d_gene: TRBD2
CDR3aa: ASSQLAGDYYNEQF

v_gene: TRBV19
j_gene: TRBJ2-2
d_gene: .
CDR3aa: ASSINGLAPTGELF

v_gene: TRBV6-5
j_gene: TRBJ1-3
d_gene: .
CDR3aa: ASSYSLQGGNTIY

v_gene: TRBV29-1
j_gene: TRBJ1-2
d_gene: .
CDR3aa: SVEKDGAYGYT

v_gene: TRBV9
j_gene: TRBJ2-3
d_gene: .
CDR3aa: ASSVRQSTDTQY

v_gene: TRBV7-9
j_gene: TRBJ2-4
d_gene: TRBD2
CDR3aa: ASSQTSDIQY

v_gene: TRBV10-3
j_gene: TRBJ1-6
d_gene: .
CDR3aa: AISPGTGSSPLH

v_gene: TRBV30
j_gene: TRBJ1-4
d_gene: .
CDR3aa: AWGVGGGLF

v_gene: TRBV7-9
j_gene: TRBJ1-3
d_gene: .
CDR3aa: ASSPSVNSLGNTIY

v_gene: TRBV10-3
j_gene: TRBJ2-2
d_gene: .
CDR3aa: AISDPRVTGELF

v_gene: TRBV30
j_gene: TRBJ2-7
d_gene: TRBD2
CDR3aa: AWMGLAGNEQY

v_gene: TRBV27
j_gene: TRBJ2-5
d_gene: .
CDR3aa: ASSLSGPGETQY

v_gene: TRBV30
j_gene: TRBJ2-7
d_gene: TRBD2
CDR3aa: ACGTSGPSYEQY

v_gene: TRBV5-1
j_gene: TRBJ2-1
d_gene: TRBD2
CDR3aa: ASSLGGRINEQF

v_gene: TRBV15
j_gene: TRBJ2-7
d_gene: .
CDR3aa: AVEGESTYEQY

v_gene: TRBV18
j_gene: TRBJ2-7
d_gene: .
CDR3aa: ASSKWGPGISYEQY

v_gene: TRBV2
j_gene: TRBJ2-2
d_gene: .
CDR3aa: ASRGDTGELF

v_gene: TRBV9
j_gene: TRBJ2-1
d_gene: TRBD2
CDR3aa: ASSVARLATIYNEQF

v_gene: TRBV9
j_gene: TRBJ1-2
d_gene: TRBD1
CDR3aa: ASSVRDRGNGYT

v_gene: TRBV21-1
j_gene: TRBJ2-7
d_gene: .
CDR3aa: ASSAIPDLSRTGNSYEQY

v_gene: TRBV5-5
j_gene: TRBJ2-2
d_gene: TRBD2
CDR3aa: ASYGGLAGGNTGELF

v_gene: TRBV7-2
j_gene: TRBJ1-5
d_gene: .
CDR3aa: ASSYGPTGREPQH

v_gene: TRBV5-1
j_gene: TRBJ2-2
d_gene: .
CDR3aa: ASSRDQVDGELF

v_gene: TRBV3-1/TRBV3-2
j_gene: TRBJ2-5
d_gene: .
CDR3aa: ASSQQAQQETQY

v_gene: TRBV23-1
j_gene: TRBJ1-2
d_gene: .
CDR3aa: ASSHASGIRTKGGYT

v_gene: TRBV6-5
j_gene: TRBJ2-7
d_gene: .
CDR3aa: ASSYGGGGLEQY

v_gene: TRBV6-2/TRBV6-3
j_gene: TRBJ1-2
d_gene: TRBD1
CDR3aa: ASSYGTGAGYT